Listed here are 9 T cell receptor beta chains from one sample, sequenced in a study of identical twins. TCRdb ran MiXCR on the 5' RACE reads and lists one entry per CDR3 protein. The table lists roughly 470,000 distinct CDR3 sequences, about 13% of them singletons. The data also belong to a second study, concerning yellow fever vaccine responses in identical twins.

Sequencing was performed on CD4+ T cells sorted from blood. The receptor source for this set is a woman between 18 and 29 years old in good health.

The chain recombines TRBV7-9 with TRBJ1-4, with 10 positions matching TRBD1. The CDR3 totals 17 residues. With V trimmed by 2 bases and J by 8 bases, 11 bases remained unmatched. Germline lookup yields CDR1 SEHNR and CDR2 FQNEAQ (reference sequence). In nucleotides, the CDR3 is TGTGCCAGCAGCTTACGAACCCCGGACAGGGGGTCCGAAAAACTGTTTTTT. It specifies CASSLRTPDRGSEKLFF.

Note on this clonotype: A much larger clone lies one base from this, so it may be a read error. CDR3 amino acids: CASGRGGGGDEQFF. CDR3 nucleotide sequence: TGTGCCAGCGGCCGCGGTGGGGGGGGCGATGAGCAGTTCTTC. The chain uses TRBV4-2 and TRBJ2-1; a weak D match, TRBD2 (7 bases). V was clipped by 8 bases and J by 8 bases, with 19 bases between them. CDR3 length: 14 residues. Germline V gives CDR1 LGHNA, CDR2 YNFKEQ.

This clonotype was counted a few times. The rearrangement joins TRBV11-2 to TRBJ2-5; 7 bases fit TRBD2. CDR3 length: 18 residues. V lost 1 base and J lost 4; bases outside the gene matches: 15. Germline V gene lookup returns CDR1 SGHAT and CDR2 FQNNGV. CDR3 region: CASSLVSPSGPGGETQYF. The CDR3 DNA follows: TGTGCCAGCAGCTTAGTCTCCCCGTCCGGACCGGGAGGAGAGACCCAGTACTTC.

The rearrangement uses TRBV11-2 and TRBJ2-7; D call uncertain. Germline V gene lookup returns CDR1 SGHAT and CDR2 FQNNGV. This CDR3 is 12 amino acids long. Trimming left V 6 bases short and J 3 bases short, with 9 bases between. The CDR3 DNA is TGTGCCAGCAGGGGGATCAACTACGAGCAGTACTTC. It translates to CASRGINYEQYF.

Only a few counts were recorded for this clonotype. The chain is built from TRBV3-1 and TRBJ2-6; D is possibly TRBD2 (6 bases). The V gene's germline CDR1 is LGHDT and CDR2 YNNKEL (reference sequence). V lost 11 bases to trimming and J lost 4 bases, with 18 bases between them. The CDR3 is 15 amino acids. CDR3 bases: TGTGCCTCCTCCCCGGGAGTCACAGGGGCCAACGTCCTGACTTTC. Its translation is CASSPGVTGANVLTF.

This clonotype has just a few counts. The genes are TRBV20-1 and TRBJ2-7, with 9 bases lining up with TRBD1. This CDR3 has 13 amino acids. CDR1 and CDR2 (germline): DFQATT, SNEGSKA (reference sequence). V lost 5 bases to trimming and J lost 3 bases; unmatched junction nucleotides: 5. DNA of the CDR3: TGCAGTGCTGGAACAGGGGGCATCTACGAGCAGTACTTC. The encoded protein is CSAGTGGIYEQYF.

V usage is TRBV27 and J usage is TRBJ2-5; 10 bases are a match to TRBD1. The ends lost 5 bases at V and 5 bases at J; junction bases unmatched: 8. CDR3 length: 15 residues. CDR1 and CDR2 from the germline V gene are MNHEY and SMNVEV (reference sequence). In DNA, the CDR3 is TGTGCCAGCAGTCCCGGCGACAGGGGGCGGGAGACCCAGTACTTC. This codes for CASSPGDRGRETQYF.

This clonotype turned up a few times. The chain uses TRBV20-1 and TRBJ2-4; the D is unclear. V lost 2 bases to trimming and J lost 0 bases, with 11 bases between them. In germline, CDR1 is DFQATT, CDR2 SNEGSKA (reference sequence). This CDR3 has 15 residues. The DNA of the CDR3 is TGCAGTGCTAGAATCCGCGGTATAGCCAAAAACATTCAGTACTTC. Translation gives CSARIRGIAKNIQYF.

V usage is TRBV5-1 and J usage is TRBJ2-2; TRBD1 might be the D (6 bases). The CDR3 consists of 16 residues. Germline V gene data show CDR1 as SGHRS and CDR2 as YFSETQ. V was shortened by 6 bases and J by 3 bases, with 18 bases between the two germline ends. CDR3 DNA sequence: TGCGCCAGCATGATGGTGGGCAGGGGATACACCGGGGAGCTGTTTTTT. Translating gives CASMMVGRGYTGELFF.